The 16 T cell receptor beta chains below come from one sample, sequenced in a study of cytomegalovirus exposure and HLA in healthy donors. The PCR was carried out with 60 Vbeta primers and 13 Jbeta primers. Data came from immunoSEQ multiplex PCR; TCRdb stores just in-frame clones and leaves some out. The sample shows fewer than 250,000 clones, about 77% of them seen only once. The sample comprised PBMCs. The receptor set was obtained from a woman younger than 45 in good health and CMV-seronegative.

The J gene is TRBJ2-5, the V gene TRBV10-3; possibly TRBD2 for D (5 bases). V lost 5 bases to trimming and J lost 1 base, with 8 bases between them. This CDR3 contains 13 residues. CDR1 and CDR2 from the germline V gene are ENHRY and SYGVKD. The CDR3 region is CAISSSLQETQYF. Here the CDR3 DNA reads TGTGCCATCAGTTCTAGCCTCCAAGAGACCCAGTACTTC.

The DNA of the CDR3 is TGTGCCTGGAGGACTAAGGATGTATACAATGAGCAGTTCTTC. This codes for CAWRTKDVYNEQFF. The rearrangement uses TRBV30 and TRBJ2-1; possible D gene TRBD2, 5 bases. CDR3 length: 14 residues. Germline loops: CDR1 GTSNPN, CDR2 SVGIG (reference sequence). Trimming took 3 bases from V and 4 from J, leaving 13 bases between them.

The chain combines TRBV19 with TRBJ1-5; D unclear. V lost 4 bases, J lost 3 bases, and 13 bases lay in between. Germline values: CDR1 LNHDA, CDR2 SQIVND (reference sequence). CDR3 length: 15 residues. The CDR3 region has the DNA TGTGCCAGTAGTACCCGGAGCCCTTCCAATCAGCCCCAGCATTTT. It specifies CASSTRSPSNQPQHF. The variable domain in full, with the rest retrieved from reference TRBV19 and TRBJ1-5, is DGGITQSPKYLFRKEGQNVTLSCEQNLNHDAMYWYRQDPGQGLRLIYYSQIVNDFQKGDIAEGYSVSREKKESFPLTVTSAQKNPTAFYLCASSTRSPSNQPQHFGDGTRLSIL.

Only a few counts were recorded for this clone. This chain connects TRBV5-6 to TRBJ2-1; maybe TRBD1 (6 bases). The CDR3 totals 13 residues. Germline V gene data show CDR1 as SGHDT and CDR2 as YYEEEE. V lost 0 bases, J lost 9 bases, and 10 bases lay in between. Here the CDR3 reads CASSLGGPGEQFF. DNA for the CDR3: TGTGCCAGCAGCTTGGGGGGGCCGGGTGAGCAGTTCTTC. The complete variable domain, with remaining parts taken from reference TRBV5-6 and TRBJ2-1, reads DAGVTQSPTHLIKTRGQQVTLRCSPKSGHDTVSWYQQALGQGPQFIFQYYEEEERQRGNFPDRFSGHQFPNYSSELNVNALLLGDSALYLCASSLGGPGEQFFGPGTRLTVL.

The CDR3 nucleotides read TGTGCCAGCAGACAGGACGGCGGCGGCCAGCCCCAGCATTTT. It is translated as CASRQDGGGQPQHF. The chain employs TRBV6-1 and TRBJ1-5; D might be TRBD1 (5 bases). The CDR3 loop spans 14 amino acids. V dropped 6 bases and J dropped 7 bases, with 16 bases sitting between them. CDR1 is MNHNS and CDR2 is SASEGT in the germline V gene.

The chain joins TRBV5-4 to TRBJ2-5, with 9 bases identical to TRBD1. The CDR3 is 16 residues long. Germline CDR1 SGHNT, CDR2 YYREEE (reference sequence). J was trimmed by 1 base and V by 4 bases; bases with no gene match: 8. The CDR3 sequence: CASSKGQGQGQETQYF. CDR3 nucleotides: TGTGCCAGCAGCAAGGGACAGGGTCAAGGCCAAGAGACCCAGTACTTC.

This rearrangement joins TRBV5-6 to TRBJ2-2, with 7 bases aligning to TRBD1. Trimming at V came to 4 bases and at J to 1 base, leaving 7 bases not matched to a gene. The CDR3 extends over 16 amino acids. The germline V gene encodes CDR1 SGHDT and CDR2 YYEEEE. CDR3: CASSPSRQGNTGELFF. The CDR3 coding sequence is TGTGCCAGCAGCCCGTCCCGACAGGGGAACACCGGGGAGCTGTTTTTT.

V usage is TRBV19 and J usage is TRBJ1-5; possible D gene TRBD1, 6 bases. The germline V gene has CDR1 LNHDA and CDR2 SQIVND (reference sequence). Trimming took 5 bases from V and 0 from J, leaving 23 bases between them. The CDR3 is 19 amino acids. CDR3 loop: CASSPPLGERGSSNQPQHF. The CDR3 DNA reads TGTGCCAGTAGTCCCCCCTTAGGAGAGAGGGGGAGTAGCAATCAGCCCCAGCATTTT.

The chain couples TRBV9 to TRBJ1-5; 12 bases fit TRBD1. This CDR3 region has 16 residues. Germline CDR1 reads SGDLS; CDR2 reads YYNGEE. With V trimmed by 3 bases and J by 5 bases, 6 bases remained unmatched. The CDR3 DNA sequence: TGTGCCAGCAGCGACGGGACAGGGGGCTTGGATCAGCCCCAGCATTTT. This codes for CASSDGTGGLDQPQHF.

The V gene is TRBV19, the J gene TRBJ1-1; TRBD1 matches 12 bases. V shed 5 bases and J 10 bases; nucleotides not matched to a gene: 8. The CDR3 sequence is 14 residues long. The V gene's germline CDR1 is LNHDA and CDR2 SQIVND (reference sequence). Here the CDR3 reads CASSHRGTGGRAFF. CDR3 in DNA: TGTGCCAGTAGTCACCGGGGGACAGGGGGCAGAGCTTTCTTT. The full variable domain, in which reference TRBV19 and TRBJ1-1 provide the parts outside the CDR3, is DGGITQSPKYLFRKEGQNVTLSCEQNLNHDAMYWYRQDPGQGLRLIYYSQIVNDFQKGDIAEGYSVSREKKESFPLTVTSAQKNPTAFYLCASSHRGTGGRAFFGQGTRLTVV.

The gene calls are TRBV7-9 and TRBJ2-1; 8 bases match TRBD1. Per germline, CDR1 SEHNR and CDR2 FQNEAQ (reference sequence). This CDR3 comprises 16 residues. After removal of 0 bases from V and 5 bases from J, the junction contained 6 bases not matched to a gene. The CDR3 nucleotides read TGTGCCAGCAGCTTAGCAGGCAGGGGGCGCGACAATGAGCAGTTCTTC. It encodes CASSLAGRGRDNEQFF.

The chain combines TRBV12-1 with TRBJ2-1; the table gives TRBD2 as D, unverified against the DNA. TRBV12-1 is given as a pseudogene. There are 14 residues in the CDR3. The CDR3 region is CASPTGDPYNEQFF. The CDR3 DNA follows: TGTGCCAGCCCGACGGGGGACCCATACAATGAGCAGTTCTTC.

Only a few counts were recorded for this clone. The genes are TRBV7-3 and TRBJ1-1, with TRBD1 as a possible D gene (5 bases). V was clipped by 1 base and J by 1 base, with 10 bases between them. The CDR3 has 15 residues. Per the germline V gene, CDR1 is SGHTA and CDR2 is FQGTGA. CDR3 sequence: CASSLMGRGNTEAFF. CDR3 sequence (DNA): TGTGCCAGCAGCTTAATGGGAAGGGGGAACACTGAAGCTTTCTTT.

This clone was observed a handful of times. The chain uses TRBV5-6 and TRBJ1-1; D is perhaps TRBD1 (6 bases). This CDR3 spans 13 amino acids. The V gene lost 6 bases and the J gene lost 5 bases, with 14 bases spanning the gap. In germline, CDR1 is SGHDT, CDR2 YYEEEE. CDR3: CASTTTGNTEAFF. CDR3 nucleotide sequence: TGTGCCAGCACCACAACAGGGAATACTGAAGCTTTCTTT.

This rearrangement joins TRBV6-5 to TRBJ1-1; a weak D match, TRBD1 (6 bases). V was clipped by 0 bases and J by 0 bases, with 8 bases between them. Germline V gives CDR1 MNHEY, CDR2 SVGAGI. The CDR3 has 15 residues. The CDR3 DNA reads as TGTGCCAGCAGTTACTCGGGGGCGATGAACACTGAAGCTTTCTTT. Amino acids: CASSYSGAMNTEAFF.

The chain recombines TRBV6-4 with TRBJ2-3, with TRBD1 identical over 7 bases. Germline V gene sequence: CDR1 MRHNA, CDR2 SNTAGT. V lost 7 bases, J lost 3 bases, and 10 bases stayed unmatched. This CDR3 has 15 residues. The CDR3 protein is CASTNLGQATDTQYF. CDR3 coding DNA: TGTGCCAGCACTAACCTAGGACAGGCTACAGATACGCAGTATTTT.